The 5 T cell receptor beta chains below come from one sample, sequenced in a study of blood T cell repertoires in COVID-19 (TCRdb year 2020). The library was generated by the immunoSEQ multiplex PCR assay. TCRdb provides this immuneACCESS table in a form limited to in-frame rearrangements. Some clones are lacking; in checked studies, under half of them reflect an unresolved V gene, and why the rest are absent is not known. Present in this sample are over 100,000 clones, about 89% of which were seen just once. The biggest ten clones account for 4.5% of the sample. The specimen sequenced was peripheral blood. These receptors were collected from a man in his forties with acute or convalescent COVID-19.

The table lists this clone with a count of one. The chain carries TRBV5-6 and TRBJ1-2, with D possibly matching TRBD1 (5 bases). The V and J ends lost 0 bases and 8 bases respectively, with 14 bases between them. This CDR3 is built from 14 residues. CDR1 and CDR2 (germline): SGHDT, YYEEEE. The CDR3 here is CASSLAQGSVGYTF. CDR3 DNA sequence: TGTGCCAGCAGCTTGGCTCAGGGTTCGGTAGGCTACACCTTC.

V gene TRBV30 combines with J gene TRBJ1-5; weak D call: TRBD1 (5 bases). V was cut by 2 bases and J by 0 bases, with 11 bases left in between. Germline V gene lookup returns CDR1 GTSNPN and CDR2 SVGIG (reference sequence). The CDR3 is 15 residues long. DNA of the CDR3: TGTGCCTGGAGTATAGGACAAACTAGCAATCAGCCCCAGCATTTT. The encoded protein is CAWSIGQTSNQPQHF. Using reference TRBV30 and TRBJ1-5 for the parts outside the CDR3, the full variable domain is SQTIHQWPATLVQPVGSPLSLECTVEGTSNPNLYWYRQAAGRGLQLLFYSVGIGQISSEVPQNLSASRPQDRQFILSSKKLLLSDSGFYLCAWSIGQTSNQPQHFGDGTRLSIL.

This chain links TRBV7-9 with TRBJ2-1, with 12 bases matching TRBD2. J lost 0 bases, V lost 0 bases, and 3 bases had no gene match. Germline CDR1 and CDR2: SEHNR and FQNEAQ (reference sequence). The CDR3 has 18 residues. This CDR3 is CASSLALAGGSSYNEQFF. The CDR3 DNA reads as TGTGCCAGCAGCTTAGCTCTAGCGGGGGGGAGCTCCTACAATGAGCAGTTCTTC. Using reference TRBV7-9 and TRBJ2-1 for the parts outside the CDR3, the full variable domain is DTGVSQNPRHKITKRGQNVTFRCDPISEHNRLYWYRQTLGQGPEFLTYFQNEAQLEKSRLLSDRFSAERPKGSFSTLEIQRTEQGDSAMYLCASSLALAGGSSYNEQFFGPGTRLTVL.

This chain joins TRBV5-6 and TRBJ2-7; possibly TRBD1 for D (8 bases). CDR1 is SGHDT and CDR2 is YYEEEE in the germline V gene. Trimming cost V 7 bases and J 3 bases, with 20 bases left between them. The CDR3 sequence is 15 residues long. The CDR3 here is CASGRGKTGDYEQYF. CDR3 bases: TGTGCCAGCGGGAGGGGGAAGACAGGGGACTACGAGCAGTACTTC.

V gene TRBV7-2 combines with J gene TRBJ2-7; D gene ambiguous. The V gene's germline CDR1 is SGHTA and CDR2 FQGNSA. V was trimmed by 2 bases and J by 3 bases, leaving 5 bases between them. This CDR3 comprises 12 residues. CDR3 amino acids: CASSLTDYEQYF. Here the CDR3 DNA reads TGTGCCAGCAGCTTAACAGACTACGAGCAGTACTTC.